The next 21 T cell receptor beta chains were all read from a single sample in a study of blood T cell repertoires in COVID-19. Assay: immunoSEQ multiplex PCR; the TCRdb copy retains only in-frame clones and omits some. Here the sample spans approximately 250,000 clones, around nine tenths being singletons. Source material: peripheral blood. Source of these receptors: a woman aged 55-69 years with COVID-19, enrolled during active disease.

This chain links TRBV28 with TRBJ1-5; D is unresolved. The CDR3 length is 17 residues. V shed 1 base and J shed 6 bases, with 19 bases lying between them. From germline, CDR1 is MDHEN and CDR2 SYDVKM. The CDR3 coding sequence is TGTGCCAGCAGTTTATTTTCCCAAACAGTTTCCGTTCAGCCCCAGCATTTT. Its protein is CASSLFSQTVSVQPQHF. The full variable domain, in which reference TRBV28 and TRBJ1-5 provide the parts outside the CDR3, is DVKVTQSSRYLVKRTGEKVFLECVQDMDHENMFWYRQDPGLGLRLIYFSYDVKMKEKGDIPEGYSVSREKKERFSLILESASTNQTSMYLCASSLFSQTVSVQPQHFGDGTRLSIL.

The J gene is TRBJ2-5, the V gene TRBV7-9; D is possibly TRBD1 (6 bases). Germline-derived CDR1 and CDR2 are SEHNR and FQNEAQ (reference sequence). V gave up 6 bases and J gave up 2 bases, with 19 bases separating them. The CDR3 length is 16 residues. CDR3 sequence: CASSYRYGGRQETQYF. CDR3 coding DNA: TGTGCCAGCAGTTACCGGTATGGGGGCCGACAAGAGACCCAGTACTTC.

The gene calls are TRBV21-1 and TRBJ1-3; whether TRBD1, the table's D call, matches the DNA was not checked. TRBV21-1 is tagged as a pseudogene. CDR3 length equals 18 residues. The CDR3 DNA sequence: TGTGCCAGCAGCAAAGTTCCCGTCAGGGCTTCCTCTGGAAACACCATATATTTT. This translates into CASSKVPVRASSGNTIYF.

CDR3 DNA sequence: TGTGCCAGCAGCCCCGCAGGAAAAATGAACACTGAAGCTTTCTTT. Encoded protein: CASSPAGKMNTEAFF. V gene TRBV6-5 combines with J gene TRBJ1-1; D uncertain. V was shortened by 6 bases and J by 0 bases, with 14 bases between the two germline ends. The CDR3 is 15 residues long. Per the germline V gene, CDR1 is MNHEY and CDR2 is SVGAGI.

CDR3 nucleotide sequence: TGTGCCACCAGGCCGGGGGGACAGGGAATCGGATACGAGCAGTACTTC. Its protein is CATRPGGQGIGYEQYF. The V gene is TRBV15, the J gene TRBJ2-7, with 9 bases fitting TRBD1. Germline loops: CDR1 LNHNV, CDR2 YYDKDF (reference sequence). This CDR3 is built from 16 residues. V lost 6 bases and J lost 4; bases outside the gene matches: 13.

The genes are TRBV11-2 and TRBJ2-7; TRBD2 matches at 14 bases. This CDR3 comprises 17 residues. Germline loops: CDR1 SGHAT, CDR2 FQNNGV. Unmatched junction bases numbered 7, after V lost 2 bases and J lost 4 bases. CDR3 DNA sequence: TGTGCCAGCAGCTTAACAGGGACTAGCGGGAGTTGGTACGAGCAGTACTTC. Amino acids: CASSLTGTSGSWYEQYF.

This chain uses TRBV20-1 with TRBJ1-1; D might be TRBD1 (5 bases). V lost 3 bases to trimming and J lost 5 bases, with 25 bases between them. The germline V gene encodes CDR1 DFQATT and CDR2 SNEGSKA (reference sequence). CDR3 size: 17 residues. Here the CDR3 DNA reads TGCAGTGCTAGTGTTAGTTTTTGGGGGGATTTTTTGACTGAAGCTTTCTTT. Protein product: CSASVSFWGDFLTEAFF.

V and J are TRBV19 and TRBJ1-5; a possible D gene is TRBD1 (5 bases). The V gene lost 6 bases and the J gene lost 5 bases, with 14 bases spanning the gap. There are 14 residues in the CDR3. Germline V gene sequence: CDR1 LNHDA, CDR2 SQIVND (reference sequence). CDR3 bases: TGTGCCAGTAGGCAGGGTCTTCCACATCAGCCCCAGCATTTT. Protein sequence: CASRQGLPHQPQHF.

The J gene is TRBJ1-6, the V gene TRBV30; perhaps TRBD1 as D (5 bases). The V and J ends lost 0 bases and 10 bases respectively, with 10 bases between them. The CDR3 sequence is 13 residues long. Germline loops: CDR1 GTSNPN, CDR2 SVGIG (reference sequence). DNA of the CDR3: TGTGCCTGGAGTGTACAGGCGGGATCACCCCTCCACTTT. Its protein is CAWSVQAGSPLHF. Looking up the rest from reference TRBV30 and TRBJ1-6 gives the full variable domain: SQTIHQWPATLVQPVGSPLSLECTVEGTSNPNLYWYRQAAGRGLQLLFYSVGIGQISSEVPQNLSASRPQDRQFILSSKKLLLSDSGFYLCAWSVQAGSPLHFGNGTRLTVT.

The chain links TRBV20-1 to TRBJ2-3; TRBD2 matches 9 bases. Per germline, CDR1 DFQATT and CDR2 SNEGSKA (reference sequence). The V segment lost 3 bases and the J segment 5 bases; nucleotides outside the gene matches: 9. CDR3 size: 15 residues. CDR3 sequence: CSASGREGMGDTQYF. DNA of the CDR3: TGCAGTGCTAGTGGGCGGGAGGGCATGGGAGATACGCAGTATTTT.

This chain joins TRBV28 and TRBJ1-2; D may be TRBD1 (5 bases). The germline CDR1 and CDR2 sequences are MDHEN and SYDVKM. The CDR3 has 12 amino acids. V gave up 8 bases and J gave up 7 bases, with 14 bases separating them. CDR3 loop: CASRGVGGGYTF. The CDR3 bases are TGTGCCAGCCGGGGGGTCGGCGGTGGCTACACCTTC.

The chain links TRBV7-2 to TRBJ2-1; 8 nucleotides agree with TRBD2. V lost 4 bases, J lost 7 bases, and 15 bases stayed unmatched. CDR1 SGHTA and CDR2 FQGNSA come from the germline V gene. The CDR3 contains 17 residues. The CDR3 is CASSSRAPPGGYNEQFF. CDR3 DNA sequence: TGTGCCAGCAGCTCCCGGGCTCCACCGGGGGGGTATAATGAGCAGTTCTTC.

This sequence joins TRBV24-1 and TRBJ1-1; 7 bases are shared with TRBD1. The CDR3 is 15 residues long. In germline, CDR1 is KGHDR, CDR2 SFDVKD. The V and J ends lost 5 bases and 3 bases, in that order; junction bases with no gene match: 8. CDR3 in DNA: TGTGCCACCAGTGTTAAACCGGGACAGTACACTGAAGCTTTCTTT. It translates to CATSVKPGQYTEAFF.

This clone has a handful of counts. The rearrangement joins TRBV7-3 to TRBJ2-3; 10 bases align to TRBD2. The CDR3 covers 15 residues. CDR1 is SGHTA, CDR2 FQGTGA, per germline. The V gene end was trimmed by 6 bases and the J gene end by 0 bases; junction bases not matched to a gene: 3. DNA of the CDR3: TGTGCCAGCAGAACTAGCGGGGCTAGCACAGATACGCAGTATTTT. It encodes CASRTSGASTDTQYF.

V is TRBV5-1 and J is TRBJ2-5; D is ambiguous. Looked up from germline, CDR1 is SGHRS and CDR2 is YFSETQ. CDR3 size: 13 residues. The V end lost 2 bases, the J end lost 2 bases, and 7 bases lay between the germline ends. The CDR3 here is CASSFSGQETQYF. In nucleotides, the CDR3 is TGCGCCAGCAGCTTTTCCGGTCAAGAGACCCAGTACTTC.

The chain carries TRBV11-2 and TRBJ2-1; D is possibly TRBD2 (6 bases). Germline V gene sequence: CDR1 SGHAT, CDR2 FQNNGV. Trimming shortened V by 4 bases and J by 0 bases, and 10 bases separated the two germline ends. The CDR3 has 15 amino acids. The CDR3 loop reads CASSSQGGSYNEQFF. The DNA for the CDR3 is TGTGCCAGCAGCTCCCAGGGAGGCTCCTACAATGAGCAGTTCTTC.

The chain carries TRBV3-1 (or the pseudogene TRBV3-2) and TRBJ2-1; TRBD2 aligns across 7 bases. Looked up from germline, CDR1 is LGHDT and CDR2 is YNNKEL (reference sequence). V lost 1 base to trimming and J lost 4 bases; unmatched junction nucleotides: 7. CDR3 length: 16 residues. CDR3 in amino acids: CASSQGGLVAYNEQFF. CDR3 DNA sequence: TGTGCCAGCAGCCAAGGAGGACTAGTGGCATACAATGAGCAGTTCTTC.

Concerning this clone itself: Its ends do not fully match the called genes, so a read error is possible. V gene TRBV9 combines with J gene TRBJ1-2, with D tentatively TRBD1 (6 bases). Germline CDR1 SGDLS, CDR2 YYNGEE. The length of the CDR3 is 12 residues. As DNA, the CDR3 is TGTGCCAGCAGCCAGACGACAGGCTGGGAGACTTTC. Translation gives CASSQTTGWETF.

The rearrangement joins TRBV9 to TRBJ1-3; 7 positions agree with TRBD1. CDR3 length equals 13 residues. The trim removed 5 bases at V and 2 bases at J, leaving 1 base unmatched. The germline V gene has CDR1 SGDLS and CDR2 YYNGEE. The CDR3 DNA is TGTGCCAGCAGTCAGGGGGCTGGAAACACCATATATTTT. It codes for CASSQGAGNTIYF.

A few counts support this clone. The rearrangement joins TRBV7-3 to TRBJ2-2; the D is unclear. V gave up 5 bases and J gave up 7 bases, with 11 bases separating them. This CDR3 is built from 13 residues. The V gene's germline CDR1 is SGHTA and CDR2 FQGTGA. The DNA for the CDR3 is TGTGCCAGCAGCCCCCTGCCCAGCGGGGAGCTGTTTTTT. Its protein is CASSPLPSGELFF. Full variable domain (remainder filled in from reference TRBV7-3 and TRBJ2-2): GAGVSQTPSNKVTEKGKYVELRCDPISGHTALYWYRQSLGQGPEFLIYFQGTGAADDSGLPNDRFFAVRPEGSVSTLKIQRTERGDSAVYLCASSPLPSGELFFGEGSRLTVL.

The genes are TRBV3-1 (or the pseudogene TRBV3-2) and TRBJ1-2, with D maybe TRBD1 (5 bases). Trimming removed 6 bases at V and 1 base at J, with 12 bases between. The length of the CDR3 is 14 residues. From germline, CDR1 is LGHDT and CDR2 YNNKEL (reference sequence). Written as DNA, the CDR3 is TGTGCCAGCAGGCAGCGGGGGGATAACTATGGCTACACCTTC. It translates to CASRQRGDNYGYTF.